Here is one TCR beta chain with its context. Its antigen remains unknown. The data derive from a study of identical twins. General study findings and limits: The models gave estimates that fell short of the out-of-frame TCR alpha sharing seen in monozygotic twins.

CDR1 is MNHEY and CDR2 is SVGEGT in the germline V gene. Losses at the gene ends were 8 bases for V and 5 bases for J; bases not matched to a gene: 14. The CDR3 sequence is 15 residues long. TCRdb fed the 5' RACE reads into MiXCR, producing one record per CDR3 protein. The sample holds 700,000 or so distinct CDR3 sequences, around 20% seen once. These data were also filed under a second study, of T cells expressing NK-cell markers.

The sequencing sample was made of PBMCs. The rearrangement links TRBV6-2 or TRBV6-3 to TRBJ2-7; 8 bases are shared with TRBD2. The TCR originated in a woman between 18 and 29 years old in good health. The CDR3 here is CASQATGGGLDEQYF. In DNA, the CDR3 is TGTGCCAGCCAGGCAACGGGGGGGGGCCTCGACGAGCAGTACTTC.